The next 19 T cell receptor beta chains were all read from a single sample in a study of control samples from healthy donors and cancer patients. Sequencing was performed with immunoSEQ multiplex PCR; in TCRdb, only in-frame clones are kept and a portion is missing. Here the sample spans under 150,000 clones, approximately 93% being singletons. Sample: blood. The receptors were sampled from a man younger than 40 in good health.

The chain combines TRBV24-1 with TRBJ2-1, with D tentatively TRBD1 or TRBD2 (5 bases each). The CDR3 has 15 residues. Trimming took 1 base from V and 4 from J, leaving 10 bases between them. CDR1 is KGHDR, CDR2 SFDVKD, per germline. The CDR3 DNA follows: TGTGCCACCAGTGATTTTGGGGGTCCTTACAATGAGCAGTTCTTC. Translating it yields CATSDFGGPYNEQFF.

The V gene is TRBV7-4, the J gene TRBJ1-5, with D perhaps TRBD1 (6 bases). The CDR3 length is 13 residues. Germline V gene sequence: CDR1 SGHVT, CDR2 SQSDAQ. V was pared by 10 bases and J by 5 bases, with 15 bases between. The CDR3 reads CATSKGVDQPQHF. The CDR3 bases are TGTGCCACTTCAAAGGGGGTCGATCAGCCCCAGCATTTT. The full variable domain, its missing parts supplied by reference TRBV7-4 and TRBJ1-5, is GAGVSQSPRYKVAKRGRDVALRCDSISGHVTLYWYRQTLGQGSEVLTYSQSDAQRDKSGRPSGRFSAERPERSVSTLKIQRTEQGDSAVYLCATSKGVDQPQHFGDGTRLSIL.

The chain employs TRBV24-1 and TRBJ2-2; 9 nucleotides agree with TRBD2. Germline trimming cut 3 bases from V and 7 bases from J; bases unmatched to any gene: 14. The CDR3 runs to 18 residues. Germline CDR1 and CDR2: KGHDR and SFDVKD. The CDR3 is CATSDPEGSGGLYGELFF. Here the CDR3 DNA reads TGTGCCACCAGTGATCCCGAGGGAAGCGGGGGGTTGTACGGGGAGCTGTTTTTT.

This chain connects TRBV6-1 to TRBJ2-3; D is ambiguous. CDR1 and CDR2 (germline): MNHNS, SASEGT. V gave up 3 bases and J gave up 5 bases, with 12 bases separating them. The CDR3 totals 14 residues. CDR3 amino acids: CASSENAARDTQYF. In DNA form, the CDR3 reads TGTGCCAGCAGTGAGAACGCGGCCCGAGATACGCAGTATTTT.

The rearrangement uses TRBV2 and TRBJ2-7; 7 bases agree with TRBD1. CDR3 size: 18 residues. Trimming took 5 bases from V and 6 from J; bases not matched to a gene: 22. In germline, CDR1 is SNHLY, CDR2 FYNNEI. The chain's CDR3 is CASSSPGQIKQDRGEQYF. CDR3 coding DNA: TGTGCCAGCAGTTCTCCGGGACAGATAAAACAGGATAGGGGCGAGCAGTACTTC.

The genes are TRBV12-3 or TRBV12-4 and TRBJ1-2; D call uncertain. V lost 1 base and J lost 6, with 3 bases in between. The CDR3 loop spans 11 amino acids. Here the CDR3 DNA reads TGTGCCAGCAGTTTAGGAGATGGCTACACCTTC. Amino acids: CASSLGDGYTF.

This chain connects TRBV2 to TRBJ2-7, with D perhaps matching TRBD1 (5 bases). This CDR3 contains 13 residues. Trimming cost V 4 bases and J 2 bases, with 9 bases left between them. The germline CDR1 and CDR2 sequences are SNHLY and FYNNEI. As DNA, the CDR3 is TGTGCCAGCAGTGGGGCAGGGACCTACGAGCAGTACGTC. It codes for CASSGAGTYEQYV.

This chain uses TRBV27 with TRBJ1-2; tentative D call: TRBD1 (6 bases). Per germline, CDR1 MNHEY and CDR2 SMNVEV (reference sequence). The CDR3 runs 14 residues. With 6 bases removed from V and 4 bases from J, the gap between germline ends came to 15 bases. The CDR3: CASSFGGSGYGYTF. CDR3 nucleotide sequence: TGTGCCAGCAGCTTTGGGGGCTCAGGCTATGGCTACACCTTC.

V is TRBV7-9 and J is TRBJ2-7; TRBD2 agrees at 9 bases. CDR1 is SEHNR, CDR2 FQNEAQ, per germline (reference sequence). The length of the CDR3 is 16 residues. The V and J ends lost 5 bases and 5 bases, in that order; junction bases with no gene match: 13. The CDR3 sequence is CASSTPLETSGHEQYF. In DNA form, the CDR3 reads TGTGCCAGCAGCACGCCCCTCGAGACTAGCGGCCACGAGCAGTACTTC.

The V gene is TRBV10-2, the J gene TRBJ1-5, with no clear D. Germline CDR1 is WSHSY and CDR2 is SAAADI. Trimming cost V 2 bases and J 4 bases, with 9 bases left between them. The CDR3 has 14 residues. The CDR3 protein is CASSEGGRNQPQHF. The CDR3 nucleotides are TGCGCCAGCAGTGAGGGAGGGAGGAATCAGCCCCAGCATTTT.

This rearrangement joins TRBV6-5 to TRBJ1-1, with 7 bases matching TRBD1. Trimming took 6 bases from V and 1 from J; bases not matched to a gene: 2. The CDR3 contains 13 residues. Germline assignment: CDR1 MNHEY and CDR2 SVGAGI. This CDR3 is CASSNRGNTEAFF. Here the CDR3 DNA reads TGTGCCAGCAGCAACAGGGGGAACACTGAAGCTTTCTTT.

This clone was counted a single time. The V call is TRBV28, the J call TRBJ1-6; D remains unclear. Per the germline V gene, CDR1 is MDHEN and CDR2 is SYDVKM. V was clipped by 2 bases and J by 5 bases, with 10 bases between them. This CDR3 is built from 15 residues. The CDR3, as DNA: TGTGCCAGCAGTTTAGACGGGATAGATAATTCACCCCTCCACTTT. This translates into CASSLDGIDNSPLHF.

V gene TRBV2 combines with J gene TRBJ2-3, with 11 bases fitting TRBD2. The CDR3 contains 21 residues. Germline CDR1 is SNHLY and CDR2 is FYNNEI. J lost 1 base, V lost 6 bases, and 21 bases had no gene match. CDR3 region: CASRGPSLAGVRMDGTDTQYF. CDR3 bases: TGTGCCAGCAGAGGACCTTCACTAGCGGGGGTCCGCATGGATGGCACAGATACGCAGTATTTT.

The rearrangement links TRBV2 to TRBJ1-1; TRBD1 matches 7 bases. V gave up 6 bases and J gave up 6 bases; unmatched junction bases: 10. The germline gives CDR1 SNHLY, CDR2 FYNNEI. This CDR3 comprises 14 residues. The CDR3 DNA reads as TGTGCCAGCAGAGACAGGGAGCGGGGGGCTGAAGCTTTCTTT. It codes for CASRDRERGAEAFF.

The rearrangement joins TRBV12-1 to TRBJ1-2. TRBV12-1 is a pseudogene locus. The CDR3 covers 11 residues. CDR3 amino acids: CASSFKHGYTF. CDR3 in DNA: TGTGCCAGCAGCTTTAAGCATGGCTACACCTTC.

This clone was counted a few times. V is TRBV7-7 and J is TRBJ2-7; D remains ambiguous. Germline V lookup: CDR1 SSHAT, CDR2 FNYEAQ (reference sequence). The CDR3 is 14 residues long. V gave up 5 bases and J gave up 0 bases, with 11 bases separating them. This CDR3 is CASSPGLSSYEQYF. In DNA form, the CDR3 reads TGTGCCAGCAGCCCCGGCCTAAGCTCCTACGAGCAGTACTTC.

This CDR3 is CASSFGDRGNYGYTF. CDR3 coding DNA: TGTGCCAGCAGTTTCGGGGACAGGGGGAACTATGGCTACACCTTC. The chain joins TRBV28 to TRBJ1-2; 11 bases fit TRBD1. The germline CDR1 and CDR2 sequences are MDHEN and SYDVKM. The V segment lost 3 bases and the J segment 2 bases; nucleotides outside the gene matches: 2. The CDR3 runs 15 residues.

The chain is built from TRBV4-1 and TRBJ1-4; TRBD1 agrees at 10 bases. This CDR3 spans 15 amino acids. Germline CDR1 reads MGHRA; CDR2 reads YSYEKL. V trimming: 4 bases; J trimming: 8 bases; junction bases outside the gene matches: 7. The CDR3, as DNA: TGCGCCAGCAGCCTGGGACAGGGGAGACAAGAAAAACTGTTTTTT. It codes for CASSLGQGRQEKLFF.

The chain uses TRBV7-2 and TRBJ2-7; D remains unclear. The V gene's germline CDR1 is SGHTA and CDR2 FQGNSA. CDR3 size: 14 residues. The V gene lost 3 bases and the J gene lost 0 bases, with 9 bases spanning the gap. In nucleotides, the CDR3 is TGTGCCAGCAGCTTTGGTTTGGGCTCCTACGAGCAGTACTTC. This translates into CASSFGLGSYEQYF.